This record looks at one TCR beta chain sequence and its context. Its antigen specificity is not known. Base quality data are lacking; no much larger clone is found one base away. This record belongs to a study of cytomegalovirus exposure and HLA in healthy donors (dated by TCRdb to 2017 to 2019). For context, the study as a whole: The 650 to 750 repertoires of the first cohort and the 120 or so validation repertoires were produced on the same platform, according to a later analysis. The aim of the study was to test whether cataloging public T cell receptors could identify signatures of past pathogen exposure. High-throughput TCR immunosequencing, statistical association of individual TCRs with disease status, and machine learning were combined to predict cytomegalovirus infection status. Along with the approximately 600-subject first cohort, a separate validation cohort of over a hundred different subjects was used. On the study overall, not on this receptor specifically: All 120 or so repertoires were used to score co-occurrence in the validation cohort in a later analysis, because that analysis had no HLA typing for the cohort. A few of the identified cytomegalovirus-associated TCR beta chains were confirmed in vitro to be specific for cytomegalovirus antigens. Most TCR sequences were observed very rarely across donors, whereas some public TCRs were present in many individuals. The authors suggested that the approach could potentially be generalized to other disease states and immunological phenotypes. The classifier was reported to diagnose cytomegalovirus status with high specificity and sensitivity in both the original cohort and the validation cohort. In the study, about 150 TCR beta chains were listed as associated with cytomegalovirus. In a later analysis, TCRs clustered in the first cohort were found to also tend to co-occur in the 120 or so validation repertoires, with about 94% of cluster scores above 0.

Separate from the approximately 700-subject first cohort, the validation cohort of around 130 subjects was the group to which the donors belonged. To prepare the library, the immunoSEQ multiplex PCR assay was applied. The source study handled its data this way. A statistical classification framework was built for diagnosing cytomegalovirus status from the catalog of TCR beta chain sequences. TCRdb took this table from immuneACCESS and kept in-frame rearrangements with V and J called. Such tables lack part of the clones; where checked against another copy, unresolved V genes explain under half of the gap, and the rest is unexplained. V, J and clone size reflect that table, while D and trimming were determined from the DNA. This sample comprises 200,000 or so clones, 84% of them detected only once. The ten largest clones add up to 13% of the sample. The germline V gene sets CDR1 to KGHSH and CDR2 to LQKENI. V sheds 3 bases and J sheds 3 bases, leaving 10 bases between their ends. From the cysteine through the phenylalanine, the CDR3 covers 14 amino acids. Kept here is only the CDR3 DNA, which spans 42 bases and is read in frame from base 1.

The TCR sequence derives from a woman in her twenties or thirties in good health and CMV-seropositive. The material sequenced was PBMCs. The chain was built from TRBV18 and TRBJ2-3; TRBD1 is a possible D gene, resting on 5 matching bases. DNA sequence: TGTGCCAGCTCACCCGGACAAAATACAGATACGCAGTATTTT. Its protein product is CASSPGQNTDTQYF.